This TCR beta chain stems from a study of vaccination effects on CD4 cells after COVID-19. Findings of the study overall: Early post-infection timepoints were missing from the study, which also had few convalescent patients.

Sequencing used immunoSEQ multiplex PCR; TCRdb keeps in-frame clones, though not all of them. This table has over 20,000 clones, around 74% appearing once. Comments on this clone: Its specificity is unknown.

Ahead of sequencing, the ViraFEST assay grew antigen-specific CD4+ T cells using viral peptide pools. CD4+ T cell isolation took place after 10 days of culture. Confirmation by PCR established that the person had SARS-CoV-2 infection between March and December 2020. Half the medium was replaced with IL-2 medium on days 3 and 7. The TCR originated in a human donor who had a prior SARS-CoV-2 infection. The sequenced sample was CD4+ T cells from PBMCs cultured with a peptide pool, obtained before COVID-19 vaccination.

CDR3 residues: CASSPVQETQYF. Here the CDR3 DNA reads TGTGCCAGCTCACCGGTCCAAGAGACCCAGTACTTC. The chain recombines TRBV18 with TRBJ2-5; no reliable D call. The CDR3 has 12 residues. The V gene's germline CDR1 is KGHSH and CDR2 LQKENI. V lost 3 bases and J 1 base, leaving 3 bases between the germline ends. The complete variable domain, with remaining parts taken from reference TRBV18 and TRBJ2-5, reads NAGVMQNPRHLVRRRGQEARLRCSPMKGHSHVYWYRQLPEEGLKFMVYLQKENIIDESGMPKERFSAEFPKEGPSILRIQQVVRGDSAAYFCASSPVQETQYFGPGTRLLVL.